These 5 T cell receptor beta chains share one sample of origin, sequenced in a study of post-analysis software for immune sequencing data (dated by TCRdb to the mid-2010s). What the study reported, not specific to this receptor: Several TRBV segments, including TRBV5-6, TRBV5-1 and TRBV20-1, were significantly more frequent in patients than controls.

Receptors were amplified or captured by PCR. Sequencer: Illumina HiSeq 2500. To reduce PCR and sequencing biases, unique molecular identifiers were built into the TCR beta cDNA libraries. TCRdb itself trimmed the public reads at Q25 with fastp, ran MiXCR and retained productive beta chains. Rows merge per CDR3 protein into single entries with the most common DNA and genes. The sample yields about 680,000 distinct CDR3 sequences; over 45% were counted once. The leading ten clones occupy roughly 10% of the sample. Their antigens remain unidentified. Specimen: blood. The receptors derive from a girl aged 2 to 9 with multiple sclerosis.

The chain uses TRBV29-1 and TRBJ2-7; D is uncertain. In germline, CDR1 is SQVTM, CDR2 ANQGSEA. The CDR3 contains 13 residues. V lost 5 bases and J lost 1, with 12 bases in between. The CDR3 loop reads CSVRVAGSYEQYF. CDR3 nucleotide sequence: TGCAGCGTTCGCGTCGCCGGATCCTACGAGCAGTACTTC.

This clonotype occurred a few times. A junction boundary mismatches the germline segment, possibly from a read error. The V call is TRBV5-1, the J call TRBJ2-7, with no clear D. Per germline, CDR1 SGHRS and CDR2 YFSETQ. The CDR3 sequence is 14 residues long. The CDR3 DNA follows: TGCGCCAGCAACTTGTTGCCCGACGGCTACGAGCAGTACTTC. Protein product: CASNLLPDGYEQYF.

The rearrangement joins TRBV7-9 to TRBJ2-5, with unresolved D. The V and J ends lost 4 bases and 4 bases respectively, with 19 bases between them. Germline CDR1 and CDR2: SEHNR and FQNEAQ (reference sequence). The CDR3 extends over 16 amino acids. CDR3 bases: TGTGCCAGCAGCTATGCAGGCGGAAGAGGTCTAGAGACCCAGTACTTC. Protein: CASSYAGGRGLETQYF. The entire variable domain, with the rest obtained from reference TRBV7-9 and TRBJ2-5, is as follows: DTGVSQNPRHKITKRGQNVTFRCDPISEHNRLYWYRQTLGQGPEFLTYFQNEAQLEKSRLLSDRFSAERPKGSFSTLEIQRTEQGDSAMYLCASSYAGGRGLETQYFGPGTRLLVL.

J is TRBJ2-3 and V is TRBV6-5, with a possible D match to TRBD2 (6 bases). The CDR3 sequence is 14 residues long. With 5 bases removed from V and 2 bases from J, the gap between germline ends came to 11 bases. From germline, CDR1 is MNHEY and CDR2 SVGAGI. Written as DNA, the CDR3 is TGTGCCAGCAGTCCCGGGACTTACACAGATACGCAGTATTTT. Its translation is CASSPGTYTDTQYF.

This clonotype was seen once. At one end the junction does not follow the germline gene, possibly because of a read error. The V gene is TRBV29-1, the J gene TRBJ1-2; 8 bases are shared with TRBD1. Per the germline V gene, CDR1 is SQVTM and CDR2 is ANQGSEA. The CDR3 is made up of 18 amino acids. CDR3 sequence reads: CSVEGVGDRLISNYDYTF. The CDR3 region has the DNA TGCAGCGTTGAAGGGGTCGGGGACAGGTTGATTTCTAACTATGACTACACCTTC.